One sample yielded the 8 T cell receptor beta chains listed below, sequenced in a study of blood T cell repertoires in COVID-19. The repertoire was sequenced with immunoSEQ multiplex PCR; TCRdb's copy has only in-frame clones and lacks some. The sample has under 300,000 clones, 65% to 85% seen once. The sequencing input was peripheral blood. The receptors originated from an older man with acute or convalescent COVID-19.

This clone was detected many times. The chain is built from TRBV7-9 and TRBJ2-3, with 9 bases lining up with TRBD2. J was trimmed by 4 bases and V by 3 bases; bases with no gene match: 8. This CDR3 spans 16 amino acids. Germline V lookup: CDR1 SEHNR, CDR2 FQNEAQ (reference sequence). DNA of the CDR3: TGTGCCAGCAGCTTTACGCGGGGGGGCCCCGCAGATACGCAGTATTTT. Protein: CASSFTRGGPADTQYF.

The chain couples TRBV5-1 to TRBJ2-5, with 7 bases matching TRBD1. The V and J ends lost 1 base and 4 bases, in that order; junction bases with no gene match: 4. CDR3 length: 14 residues. CDR1 and CDR2 (germline): SGHRS, YFSETQ. In DNA form, the CDR3 reads TGCGCCAGCAGCTTGTTTAGGGGGCGAGAGACCCAGTACTTC. It is translated as CASSLFRGRETQYF.

This clone was seen a single time. The chain is built from TRBV9 and TRBJ1-2; the D is unclear. CDR3 length equals 15 residues. Germline V gene data show CDR1 as SGDLS and CDR2 as YYNGEE. Trimming took off 4 bases at V and 0 bases at J, with 13 bases between the two ends. The CDR3 bases are TGTGCCAGCAGCTCCAGAGACACCTCTAACTATGGCTACACCTTC. The encoded protein is CASSSRDTSNYGYTF.

The J gene is TRBJ2-7, the V gene TRBV18; 12 bases align to TRBD1. The CDR3 extends over 17 amino acids. Germline-derived CDR1 and CDR2 are KGHSH and LQKENI. V shed 3 bases and J 5 bases; nucleotides not matched to a gene: 11. CDR3 region: CASSPGRDRGHPHEQYF. The CDR3 DNA is TGTGCCAGCTCACCCGGCCGGGACAGGGGGCACCCCCACGAGCAGTACTTC.

The chain links TRBV18 to TRBJ2-2, with D possibly TRBD1 on 5 matching bases. The CDR3 covers 15 residues. Germline values: CDR1 KGHSH, CDR2 LQKENI. Between the trimmed V and J ends, which lost 1 base and 4 bases, there was a span of 10 bases. CDR3 sequence reads: CASSPQETATGELFF. CDR3 DNA sequence: TGTGCCAGCTCACCACAAGAGACAGCCACCGGGGAGCTGTTTTTT.

The V call is TRBV19, the J call TRBJ2-2; 8 nucleotides line up with TRBD1. Trimming removed 6 bases from V and 7 bases from J; junction bases left unmatched: 7. This CDR3 is built from 14 residues. Germline V gene sequence: CDR1 LNHDA, CDR2 SQIVND (reference sequence). The CDR3 coding sequence is TGTGCCAGTAGCCTGGACAGGGCGATCGGGGAGCTGTTTTTT. This gives the protein CASSLDRAIGELFF.

The chain uses TRBV7-8 and TRBJ2-2, with 10 bases lining up with TRBD1. Trimming at V came to 8 bases and at J to 3 bases, leaving 6 bases not matched to a gene. Germline values: CDR1 SGHVS, CDR2 FQNEAQ. The CDR3 has 15 residues. The CDR3, as DNA: TGTGCCAGCTCGGGCGGGACAGGGGACACCGGGGAGCTGTTTTTT. Translation gives CASSGGTGDTGELFF.

The J gene is TRBJ1-2, the V gene TRBV27; 7 positions match TRBD1. The CDR3 consists of 14 residues. Germline CDR1 reads MNHEY; CDR2 reads SMNVEV (reference sequence). Trimming took 5 bases from V and 3 from J; bases not matched to a gene: 6. CDR3 protein: CASSRTGAHYGYTF. The DNA of the CDR3 is TGTGCCAGCAGTAGAACAGGGGCACACTATGGCTACACCTTC.